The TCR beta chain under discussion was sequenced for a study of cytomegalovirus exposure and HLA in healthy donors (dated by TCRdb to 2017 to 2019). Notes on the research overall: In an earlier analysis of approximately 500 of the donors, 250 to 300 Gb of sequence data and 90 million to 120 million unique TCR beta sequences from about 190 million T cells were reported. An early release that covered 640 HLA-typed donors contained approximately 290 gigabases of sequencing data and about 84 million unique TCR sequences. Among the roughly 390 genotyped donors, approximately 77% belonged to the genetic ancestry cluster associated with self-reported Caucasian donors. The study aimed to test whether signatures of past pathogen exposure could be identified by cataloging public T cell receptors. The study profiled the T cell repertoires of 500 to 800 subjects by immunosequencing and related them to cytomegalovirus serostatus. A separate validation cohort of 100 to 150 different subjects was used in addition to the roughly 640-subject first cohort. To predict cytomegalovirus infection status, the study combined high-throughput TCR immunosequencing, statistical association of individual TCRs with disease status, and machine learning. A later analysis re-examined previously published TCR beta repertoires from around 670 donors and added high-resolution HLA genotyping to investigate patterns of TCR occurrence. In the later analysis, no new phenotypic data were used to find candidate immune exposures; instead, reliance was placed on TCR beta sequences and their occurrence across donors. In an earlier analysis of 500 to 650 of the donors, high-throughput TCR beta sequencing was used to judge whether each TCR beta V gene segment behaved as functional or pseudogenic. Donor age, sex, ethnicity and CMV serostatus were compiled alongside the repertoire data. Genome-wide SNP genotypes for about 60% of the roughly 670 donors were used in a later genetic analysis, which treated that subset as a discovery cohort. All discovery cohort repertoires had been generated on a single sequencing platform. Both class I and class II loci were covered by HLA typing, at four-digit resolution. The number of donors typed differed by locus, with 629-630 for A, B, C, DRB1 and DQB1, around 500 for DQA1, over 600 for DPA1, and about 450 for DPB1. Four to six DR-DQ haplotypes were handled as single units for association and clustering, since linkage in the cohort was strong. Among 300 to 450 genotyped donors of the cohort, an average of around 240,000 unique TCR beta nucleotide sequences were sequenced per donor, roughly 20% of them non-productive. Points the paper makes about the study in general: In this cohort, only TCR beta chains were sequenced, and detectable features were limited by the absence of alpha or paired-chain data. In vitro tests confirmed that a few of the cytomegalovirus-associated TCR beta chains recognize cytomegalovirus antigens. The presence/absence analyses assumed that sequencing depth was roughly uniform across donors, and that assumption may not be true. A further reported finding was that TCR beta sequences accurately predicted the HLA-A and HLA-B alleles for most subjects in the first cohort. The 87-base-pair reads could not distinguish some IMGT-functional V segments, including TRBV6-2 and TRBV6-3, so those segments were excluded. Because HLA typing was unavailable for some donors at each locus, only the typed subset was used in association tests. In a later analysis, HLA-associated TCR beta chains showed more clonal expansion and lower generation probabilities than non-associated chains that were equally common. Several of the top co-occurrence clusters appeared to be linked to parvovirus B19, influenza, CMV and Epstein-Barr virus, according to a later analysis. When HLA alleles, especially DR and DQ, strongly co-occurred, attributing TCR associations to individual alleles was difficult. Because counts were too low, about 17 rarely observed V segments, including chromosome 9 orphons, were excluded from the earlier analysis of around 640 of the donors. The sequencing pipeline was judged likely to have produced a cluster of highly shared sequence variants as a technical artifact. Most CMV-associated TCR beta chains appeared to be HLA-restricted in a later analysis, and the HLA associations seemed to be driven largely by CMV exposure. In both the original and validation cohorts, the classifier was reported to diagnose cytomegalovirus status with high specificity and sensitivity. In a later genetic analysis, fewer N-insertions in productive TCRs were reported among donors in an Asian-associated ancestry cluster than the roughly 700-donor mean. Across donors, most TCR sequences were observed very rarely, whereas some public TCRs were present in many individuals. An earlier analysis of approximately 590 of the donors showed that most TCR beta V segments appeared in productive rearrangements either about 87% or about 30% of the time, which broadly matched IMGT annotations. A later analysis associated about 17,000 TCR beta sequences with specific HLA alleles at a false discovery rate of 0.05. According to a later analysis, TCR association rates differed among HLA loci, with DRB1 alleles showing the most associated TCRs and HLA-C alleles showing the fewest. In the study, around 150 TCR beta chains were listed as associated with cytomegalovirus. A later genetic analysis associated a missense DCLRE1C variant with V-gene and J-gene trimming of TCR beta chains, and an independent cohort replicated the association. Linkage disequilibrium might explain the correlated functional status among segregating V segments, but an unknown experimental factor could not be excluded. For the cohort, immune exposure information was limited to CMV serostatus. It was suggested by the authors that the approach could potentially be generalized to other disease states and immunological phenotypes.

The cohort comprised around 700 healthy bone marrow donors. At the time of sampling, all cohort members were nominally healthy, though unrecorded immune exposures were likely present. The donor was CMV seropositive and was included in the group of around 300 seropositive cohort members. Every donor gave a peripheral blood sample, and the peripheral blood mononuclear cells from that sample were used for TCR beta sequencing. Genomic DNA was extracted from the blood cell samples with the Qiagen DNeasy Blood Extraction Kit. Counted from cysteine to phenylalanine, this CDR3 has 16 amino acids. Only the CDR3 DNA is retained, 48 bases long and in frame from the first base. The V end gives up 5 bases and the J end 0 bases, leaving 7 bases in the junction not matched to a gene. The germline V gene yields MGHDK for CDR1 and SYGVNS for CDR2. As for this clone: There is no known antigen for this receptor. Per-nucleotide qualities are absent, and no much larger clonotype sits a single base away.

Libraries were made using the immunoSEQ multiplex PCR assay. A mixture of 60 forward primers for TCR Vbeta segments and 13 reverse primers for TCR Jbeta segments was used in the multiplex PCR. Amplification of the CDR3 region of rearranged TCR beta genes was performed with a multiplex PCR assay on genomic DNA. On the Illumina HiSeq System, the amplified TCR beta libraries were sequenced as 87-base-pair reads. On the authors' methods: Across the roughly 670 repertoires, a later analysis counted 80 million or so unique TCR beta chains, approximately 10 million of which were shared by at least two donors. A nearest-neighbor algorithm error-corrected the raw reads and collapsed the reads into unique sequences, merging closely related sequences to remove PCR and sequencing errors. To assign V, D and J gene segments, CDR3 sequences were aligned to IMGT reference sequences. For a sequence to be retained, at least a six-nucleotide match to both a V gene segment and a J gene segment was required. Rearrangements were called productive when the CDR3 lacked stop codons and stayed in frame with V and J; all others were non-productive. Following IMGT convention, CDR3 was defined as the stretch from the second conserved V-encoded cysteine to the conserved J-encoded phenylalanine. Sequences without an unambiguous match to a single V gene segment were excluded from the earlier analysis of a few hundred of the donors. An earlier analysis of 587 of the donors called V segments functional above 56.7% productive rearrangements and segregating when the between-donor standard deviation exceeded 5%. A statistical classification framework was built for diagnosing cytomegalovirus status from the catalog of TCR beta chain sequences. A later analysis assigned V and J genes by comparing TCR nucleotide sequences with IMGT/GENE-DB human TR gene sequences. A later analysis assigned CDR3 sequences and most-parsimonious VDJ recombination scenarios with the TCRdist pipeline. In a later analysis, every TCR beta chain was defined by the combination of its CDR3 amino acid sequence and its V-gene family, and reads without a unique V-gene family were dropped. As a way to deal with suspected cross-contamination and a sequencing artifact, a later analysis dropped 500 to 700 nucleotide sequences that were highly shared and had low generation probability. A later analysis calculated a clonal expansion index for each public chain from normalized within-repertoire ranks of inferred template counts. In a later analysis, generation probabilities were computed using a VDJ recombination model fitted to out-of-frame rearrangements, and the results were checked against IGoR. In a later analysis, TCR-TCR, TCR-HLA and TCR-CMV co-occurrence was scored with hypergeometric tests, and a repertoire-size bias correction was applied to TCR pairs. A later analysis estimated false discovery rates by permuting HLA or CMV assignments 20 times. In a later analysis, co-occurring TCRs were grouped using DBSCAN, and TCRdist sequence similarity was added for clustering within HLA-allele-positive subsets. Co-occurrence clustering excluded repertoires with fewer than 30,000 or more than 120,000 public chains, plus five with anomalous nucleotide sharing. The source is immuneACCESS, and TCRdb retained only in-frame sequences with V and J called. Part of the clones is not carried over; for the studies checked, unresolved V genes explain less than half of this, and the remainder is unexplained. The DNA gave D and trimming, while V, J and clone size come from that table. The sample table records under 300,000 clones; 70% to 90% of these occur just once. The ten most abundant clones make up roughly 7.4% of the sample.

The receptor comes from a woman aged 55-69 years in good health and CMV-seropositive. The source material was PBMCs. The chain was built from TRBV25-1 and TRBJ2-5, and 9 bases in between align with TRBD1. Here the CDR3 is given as CASSLGDRADQETQYF. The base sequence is TGTGCCAGCAGTTTGGGGGACAGGGCCGACCAAGAGACCCAGTACTTC.